This entry concerns a single TCR beta chain. The V gene's germline CDR1 is SGHDN and CDR2 FVKESK. This CDR3 spans 15 amino acids. J lost 6 bases, V lost 4 bases, and 12 bases had no gene match. This sample is part of a study of blood T cell repertoires in COVID-19. Study at large: Some COVID-19 samples were acute and others convalescent; all came from the United States, Italy and Spain. Sources were T cells, B-cell-depleted T cells, or PBMCs; the material itself was cDNA or gDNA.

Methods used by the authors: Reference gene primer amplification yielded estimated nucleated cell counts. The repertoire was sequenced with immunoSEQ multiplex PCR; TCRdb's copy has only in-frame clones and lacks some. The V and J calls and clone size come from that table; D and trimming were worked out from the DNA. Among about 34,000 clones listed, approximately 81% were seen once. The receptor was derived from a human donor with acute or convalescent COVID-19. The donor label of this sample is uncertain. This rearrangement joins TRBV14 to TRBJ2-7, with TRBD1 matching over 7 bases. The sequenced sample consisted of peripheral blood. This CDR3 is CASSREAGGWVEQYF. CDR3 coding DNA: TGTGCCAGCAGCCGAGAGGCAGGGGGTTGGGTCGAGCAGTACTTC.